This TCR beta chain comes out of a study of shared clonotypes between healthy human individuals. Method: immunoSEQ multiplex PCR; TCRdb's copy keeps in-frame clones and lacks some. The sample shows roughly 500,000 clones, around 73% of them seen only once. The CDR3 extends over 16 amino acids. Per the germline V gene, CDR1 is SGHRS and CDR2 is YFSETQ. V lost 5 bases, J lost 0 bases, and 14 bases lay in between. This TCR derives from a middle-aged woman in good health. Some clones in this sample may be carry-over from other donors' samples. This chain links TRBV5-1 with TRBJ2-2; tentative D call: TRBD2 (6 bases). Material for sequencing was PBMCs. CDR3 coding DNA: TGCGCCAGCAGACAAACTAGCAACCCGAACACCGGGGAGCTGTTTTTT. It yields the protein CASRQTSNPNTGELFF.